These T cell receptor beta chains were read from a single sample in a study of regulatory T cells in long-lasting Graves disease. TCRdb re-analysed the multiplex PCR reads in MiXCR, keeping a single row per CDR3 protein. Among about 350,000 distinct CDR3 sequences listed, roughly 17% were seen once. The data were also submitted as part of a second study, on T cells in Graves' hyperthyroidism and ophthalmopathy.

Source: peripheral blood mononuclear cells (PBMCs), taken at new diagnosis, from a patient treated with antithyroid drugs. Receptors were obtained from a man aged 35 to 55 with Graves disease. Both conserved end residues are part of each CDR3. A D gene is named only where the DNA matches it firmly. Rows give clone size only sometimes, using once, few, many, or a class for an expanded clone.

TRBJ1-6	TRBD1	TRBV20-1	-	TGCAGTGCTAGAGATCTCGGGACAGCCTATAATTCACCCCTCCACTTT	CSARDLGTAYNSPLHF
TRBJ1-4	TRBD1	TRBV28	once	TGTGCCAGCGTCACAGGGGGGGCAGGTGAAAAACTGTTTTTT	CASVTGGAGEKLFF
TRBJ2-3	-	TRBV5-1	many	TGCGCCAGCAGCTTAACCGACGGGGCAGATACGCAGTATTTT	CASSLTDGADTQYF
TRBJ2-7	-	TRBV28	many	TGTGCCAGCAGCCTGGAATGGGCCTACGAGCAGTACTTC	CASSLEWAYEQYF
TRBJ1-6	-	TRBV19	few	TGTGCCAGTAGTATTGGTCAGCATAATTCACCCCTCCACTTT	CASSIGQHNSPLHF
TRBJ2-3	-	TRBV2	many	TGTGCCAGTAGGGAAACCGGGGCTGACGGGGGCACAGATACGCAGTATTTT	CASRETGADGGTDTQYF
TRBJ1-5	TRBD1	TRBV29-1	many	TGCAGCGTGCAGGGGGCACGCAATCAGCCCCAGCATTTT	CSVQGARNQPQHF
TRBJ2-7	TRBD1	TRBV18	many	TGTGCCAGCTCGGGTCGGACAGGGACGCGGTACGAGCAGTACTTC	CASSGRTGTRYEQYF
TRBJ1-1	TRBD1	TRBV18	many	TGTGCCAGCTCATCGGGACAGGTTGCCATGAACACTGAAGCTTTCTTT	CASSSGQVAMNTEAFF
TRBJ1-6	-	TRBV5-1	few	TGCGCCAGCAGCTTGGAGGAGTTGTCACCCCTCCACTTT	CASSLEELSPLHF
TRBJ1-5	TRBD1	TRBV20-1	few	TGCAGTGCTAGGGGAGGGACAGGGGTGAAGCCCCAGCATTTT	CSARGGTGVKPQHF
TRBJ2-7	-	TRBV4-2	-	TGTGCCAGCAGCCAAGAGGTCAGGGCCGAGCAGTACTTC	CASSQEVRAEQYF
TRBJ1-4	TRBD1	TRBV7-2	-	TGTGCCAGCAGCTTAAGGGAGACAGGGCGGAAAGCAACTAATGAAAAACTGTTTTTT	CASSLRETGRKATNEKLFF
TRBJ2-5	TRBD2	TRBV4-3	-	TGCGCCAGCAGCCAAGATACGGGTGTAGCGGGGGGGTACCAAGAGACCCAGTACTTC	CASSQDTGVAGGYQETQYF
TRBJ1-5	-	TRBV6-1	many	TGTGCCAGCAGTGAAGCGGACGATCAGCCCCAGCATTTT	CASSEADDQPQHF
TRBJ2-3	TRBD2	TRBV20-1	-	TGCAGTGCTAGGACTAGCGTTCCAGATACGCAGTATTTT	CSARTSVPDTQYF
TRBJ2-7	-	TRBV5-1	-	TGCGCCAGCAGCTTACCAGGGGCCAGTTTCTACGAGCAGTACTTC	CASSLPGASFYEQYF
TRBJ1-6	-	TRBV4-1	few	TGCGCCAGCAGCCAAGAAGCGATGAAGGGGCGGTATTTGAGTTCACCCCTCCACTTT	CASSQEAMKGRYLSSPLHF
TRBJ1-2	-	TRBV20-1	many	TGCAGTGCTAGAGGGAGGGGGGTCTATGGCTACACCTTC	CSARGRGVYGYTF
TRBJ2-4	-	TRBV7-8	-	TGTGCCAGCAGCTTAGAAACCAAAAACATTCAGTACTTC	CASSLETKNIQYF
TRBJ2-3	-	TRBV12-3/TRBV12-4	many	TGTGCCAGCAGTCGCCTTCCTAGGGATACGCAGTATTTT	CASSRLPRDTQYF
TRBJ2-1	-	TRBV11-2	few	TGTGCCAGCAGCCCGTTAGCTCCCCGGTTAACCGGCTCCTACAATGAGCAGTTCTTC	CASSPLAPRLTGSYNEQFF
TRBJ2-7	-	TRBV5-1	many	TGCGCCAGCAGCTTTCACGGACAAGGGCGTTTGTACGAGCAGTACTTC	CASSFHGQGRLYEQYF
TRBJ2-3	TRBD2	TRBV5-1	few	TGCGCCAGCAACCCTAGCGGGGGGCTATCAGATACGCAGTATTTT	CASNPSGGLSDTQYF